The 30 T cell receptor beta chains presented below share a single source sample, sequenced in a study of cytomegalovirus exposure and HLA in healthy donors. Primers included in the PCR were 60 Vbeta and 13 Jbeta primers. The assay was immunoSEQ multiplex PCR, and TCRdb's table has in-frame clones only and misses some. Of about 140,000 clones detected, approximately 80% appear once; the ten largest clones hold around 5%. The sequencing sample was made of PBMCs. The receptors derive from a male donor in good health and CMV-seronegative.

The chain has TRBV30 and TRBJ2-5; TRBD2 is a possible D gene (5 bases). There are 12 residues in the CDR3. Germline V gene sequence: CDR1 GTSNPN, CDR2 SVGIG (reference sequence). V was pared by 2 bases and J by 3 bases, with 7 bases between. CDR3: CAWSPGKETQYF. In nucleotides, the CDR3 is TGTGCCTGGAGTCCGGGAAAAGAGACCCAGTACTTC.

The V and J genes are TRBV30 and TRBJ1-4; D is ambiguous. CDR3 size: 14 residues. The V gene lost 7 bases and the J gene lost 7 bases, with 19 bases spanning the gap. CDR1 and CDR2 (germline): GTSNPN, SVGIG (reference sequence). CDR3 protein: CASRLWRDREKLFF. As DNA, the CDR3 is TGTGCCTCCCGATTATGGAGGGATCGTGAAAAACTGTTTTTT.

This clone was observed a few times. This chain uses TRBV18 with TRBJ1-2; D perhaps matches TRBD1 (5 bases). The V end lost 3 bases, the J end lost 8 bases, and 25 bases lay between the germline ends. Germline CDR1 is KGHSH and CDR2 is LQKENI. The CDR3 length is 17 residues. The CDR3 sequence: CASSPRTLRAGSKGYTF. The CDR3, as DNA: TGTGCCAGCTCACCGCGAACACTCCGAGCAGGGTCTAAAGGCTACACCTTC.

The CDR3 sequence: CSLRGTGWDTEAFF. DNA for the CDR3: TGCAGCCTTCGGGGGACAGGGTGGGACACTGAAGCTTTCTTT. The chain links TRBV29-1 to TRBJ1-1, with 9 bases fitting TRBD1. The CDR3 length is 14 residues. V lost 8 bases to trimming and J lost 3 bases; unmatched junction nucleotides: 10. The germline V gene has CDR1 SQVTM and CDR2 ANQGSEA.

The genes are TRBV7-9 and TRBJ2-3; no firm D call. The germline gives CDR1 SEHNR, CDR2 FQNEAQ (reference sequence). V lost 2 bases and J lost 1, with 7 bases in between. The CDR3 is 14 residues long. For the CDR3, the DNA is TGTGCCAGCAGCTTAAGCGTGGGCACAGATACGCAGTATTTT. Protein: CASSLSVGTDTQYF. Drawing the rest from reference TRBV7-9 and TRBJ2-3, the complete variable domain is DTGVSQNPRHKITKRGQNVTFRCDPISEHNRLYWYRQTLGQGPEFLTYFQNEAQLEKSRLLSDRFSAERPKGSFSTLEIQRTEQGDSAMYLCASSLSVGTDTQYFGPGTRLTVL.

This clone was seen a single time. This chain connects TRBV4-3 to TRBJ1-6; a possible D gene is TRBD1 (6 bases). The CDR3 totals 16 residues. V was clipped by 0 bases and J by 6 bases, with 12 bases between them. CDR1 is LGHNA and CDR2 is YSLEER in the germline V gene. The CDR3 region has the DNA TGCGCCAGCAGCCAAGAAGCGGACAGCCTTAATTCACCCCTCCACTTT. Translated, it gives CASSQEADSLNSPLHF.

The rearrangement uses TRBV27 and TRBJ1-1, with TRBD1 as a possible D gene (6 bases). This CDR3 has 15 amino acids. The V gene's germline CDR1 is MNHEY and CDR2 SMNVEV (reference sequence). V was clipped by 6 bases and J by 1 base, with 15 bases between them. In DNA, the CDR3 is TGTGCCAGCAGGGGAACAGGGCCGGGGAACACTGAAGCTTTCTTT. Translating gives CASRGTGPGNTEAFF.

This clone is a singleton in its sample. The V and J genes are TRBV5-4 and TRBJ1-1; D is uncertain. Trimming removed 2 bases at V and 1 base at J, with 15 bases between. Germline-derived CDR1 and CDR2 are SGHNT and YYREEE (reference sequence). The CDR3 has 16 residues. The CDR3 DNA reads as TGTGCCAGCAGCTTCGGGGTAGCGAGAGCGAACACTGAAGCTTTCTTT. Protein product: CASSFGVARANTEAFF.

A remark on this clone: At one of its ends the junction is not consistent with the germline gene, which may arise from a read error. The CDR3 nucleotides read TGTGCCAGCAGTTACCCCTGGGGGCAGTGGGACTTC. This gives the protein CASSYPWGQWDF. The chain employs TRBV6-5 and TRBJ2-5, with D perhaps matching TRBD1 (6 bases). CDR1 MNHEY and CDR2 SVGAGI come from the germline V gene. The CDR3 has 12 residues.

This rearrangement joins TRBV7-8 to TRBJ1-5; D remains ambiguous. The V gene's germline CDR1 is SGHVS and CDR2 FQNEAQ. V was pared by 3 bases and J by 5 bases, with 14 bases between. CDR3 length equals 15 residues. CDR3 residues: CASSFGEMRDQPQHF. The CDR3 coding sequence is TGTGCCAGCAGCTTTGGTGAGATGAGGGATCAGCCCCAGCATTTT.

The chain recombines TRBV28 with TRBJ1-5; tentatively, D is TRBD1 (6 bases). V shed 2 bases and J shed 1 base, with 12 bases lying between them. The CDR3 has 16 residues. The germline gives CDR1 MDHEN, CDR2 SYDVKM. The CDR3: CASSLGGALSNQPQHF. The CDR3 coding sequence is TGTGCCAGCAGTTTAGGGGGGGCTCTAAGCAATCAGCCCCAGCATTTT.

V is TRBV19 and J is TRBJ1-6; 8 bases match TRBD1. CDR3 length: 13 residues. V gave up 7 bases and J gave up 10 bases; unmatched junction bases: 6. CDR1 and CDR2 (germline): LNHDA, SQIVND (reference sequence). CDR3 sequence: CASMDRVGSPLHF. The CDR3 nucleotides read TGTGCCAGTATGGACAGGGTGGGATCACCCCTCCACTTT.

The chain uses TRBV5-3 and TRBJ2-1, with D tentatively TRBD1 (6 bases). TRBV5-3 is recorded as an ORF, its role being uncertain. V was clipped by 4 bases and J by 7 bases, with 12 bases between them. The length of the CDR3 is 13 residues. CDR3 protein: CARSPRDINEQFF. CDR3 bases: TGTGCCAGAAGCCCACGGGACATAAATGAGCAGTTCTTC.

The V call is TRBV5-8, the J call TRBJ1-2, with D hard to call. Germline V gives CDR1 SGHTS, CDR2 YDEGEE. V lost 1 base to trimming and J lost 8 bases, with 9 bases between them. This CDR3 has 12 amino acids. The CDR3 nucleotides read TGTGCCAGCAGCTTGTGGGAGAGCGGCTACACCTTC. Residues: CASSLWESGYTF.

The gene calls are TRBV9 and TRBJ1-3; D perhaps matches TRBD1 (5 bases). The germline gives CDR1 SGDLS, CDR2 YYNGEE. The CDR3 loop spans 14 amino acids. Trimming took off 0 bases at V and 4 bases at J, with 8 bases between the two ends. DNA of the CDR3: TGTGCCAGCAGCGTAGAGGGGTCAGGAAACACCATATATTTT. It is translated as CASSVEGSGNTIYF.

CDR3 amino acids: CASSSRLGQVRTQYF. The CDR3 DNA is TGTGCCAGCAGCTCACGACTAGGTCAGGTACGCACGCAGTATTTT. This chain joins TRBV7-9 and TRBJ2-3, with a possible D match to TRBD2 (6 bases). The CDR3 totals 15 residues. Trimming cost V 4 bases and J 9 bases, with 20 bases left between them. Germline V gene lookup returns CDR1 SEHNR and CDR2 FQNEAQ (reference sequence).

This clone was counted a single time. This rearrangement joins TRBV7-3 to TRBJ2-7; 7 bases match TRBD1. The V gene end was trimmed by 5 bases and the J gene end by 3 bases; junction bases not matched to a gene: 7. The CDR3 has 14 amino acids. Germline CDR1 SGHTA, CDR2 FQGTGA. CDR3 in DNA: TGTGCCAGCAGCCCACAGGGGACCTACTACGAGCAGTACTTC. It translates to CASSPQGTYYEQYF.

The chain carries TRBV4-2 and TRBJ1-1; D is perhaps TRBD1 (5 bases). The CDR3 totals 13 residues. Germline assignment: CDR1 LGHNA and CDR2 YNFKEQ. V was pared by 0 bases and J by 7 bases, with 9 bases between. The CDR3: CASSQEGEVEAFF. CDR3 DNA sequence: TGTGCCAGCAGCCAAGAGGGGGAGGTTGAAGCTTTCTTT.

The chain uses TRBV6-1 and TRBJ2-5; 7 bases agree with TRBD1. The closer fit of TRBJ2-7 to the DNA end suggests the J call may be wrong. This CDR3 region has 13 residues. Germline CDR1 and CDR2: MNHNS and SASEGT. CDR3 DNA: TGTGCCACCCCCGGGACAGCGCTTTACGAGCAGTACTTC. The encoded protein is CATPGTALYEQYF.

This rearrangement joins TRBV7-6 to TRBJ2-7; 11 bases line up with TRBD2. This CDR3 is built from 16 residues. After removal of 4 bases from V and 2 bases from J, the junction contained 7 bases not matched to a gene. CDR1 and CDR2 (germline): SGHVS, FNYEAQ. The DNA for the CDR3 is TGTGCCAGCAGCTCTGGGACTAGCGGCGGAACCTACGAGCAGTACTTC. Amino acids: CASSSGTSGGTYEQYF.

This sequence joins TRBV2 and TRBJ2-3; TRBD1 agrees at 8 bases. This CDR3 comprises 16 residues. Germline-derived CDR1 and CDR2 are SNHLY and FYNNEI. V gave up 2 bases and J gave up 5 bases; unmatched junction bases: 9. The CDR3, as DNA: TGTGCCAGCAGTGAACAGACAGGGGTCGTAGAAGATACGCAGTATTTT. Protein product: CASSEQTGVVEDTQYF. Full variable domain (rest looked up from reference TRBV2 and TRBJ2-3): EPEVTQTPSHQVTQMGQEVILRCVPISNHLYFYWYRQILGQKVEFLVSFYNNEISEKSEIFDDQFSVERPDGSNFTLKIRSTKLEDSAMYFCASSEQTGVVEDTQYFGPGTRLTVL.

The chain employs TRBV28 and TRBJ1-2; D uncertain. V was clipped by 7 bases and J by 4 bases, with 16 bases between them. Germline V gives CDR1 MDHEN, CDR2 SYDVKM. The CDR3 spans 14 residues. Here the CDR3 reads CASTPSLPIYGYTF. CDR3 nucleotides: TGTGCCAGCACCCCTAGTCTTCCGATCTATGGCTACACCTTC.

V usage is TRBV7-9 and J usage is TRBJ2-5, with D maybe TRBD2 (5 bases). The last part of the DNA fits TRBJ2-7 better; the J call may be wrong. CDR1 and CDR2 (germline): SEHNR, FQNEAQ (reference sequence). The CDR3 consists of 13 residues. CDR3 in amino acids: CASSLGVGYEQYF. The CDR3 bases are TGTGCCAGCAGCTTGGGAGTGGGGTACGAGCAGTACTTC.

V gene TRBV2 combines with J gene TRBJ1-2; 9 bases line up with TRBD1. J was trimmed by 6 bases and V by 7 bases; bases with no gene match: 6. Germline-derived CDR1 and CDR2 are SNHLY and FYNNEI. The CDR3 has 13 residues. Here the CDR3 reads CASTFDRGNGYTF. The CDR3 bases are TGTGCCAGCACCTTCGACAGGGGGAATGGCTACACCTTC.

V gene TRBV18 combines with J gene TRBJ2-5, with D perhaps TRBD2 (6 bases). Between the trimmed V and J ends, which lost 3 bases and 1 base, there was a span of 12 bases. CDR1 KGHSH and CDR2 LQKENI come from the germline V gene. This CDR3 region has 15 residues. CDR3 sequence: CASSPVRGSQETQYF. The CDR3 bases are TGTGCCAGCTCACCGGTTCGGGGGTCCCAAGAGACCCAGTACTTC.

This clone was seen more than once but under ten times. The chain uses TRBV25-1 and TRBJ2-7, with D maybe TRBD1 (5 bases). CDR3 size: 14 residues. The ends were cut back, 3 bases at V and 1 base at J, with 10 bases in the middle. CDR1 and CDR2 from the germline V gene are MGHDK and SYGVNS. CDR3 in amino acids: CASSDSRVSYEQYF. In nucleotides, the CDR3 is TGTGCCAGCAGTGACTCCAGGGTTTCCTACGAGCAGTACTTC.

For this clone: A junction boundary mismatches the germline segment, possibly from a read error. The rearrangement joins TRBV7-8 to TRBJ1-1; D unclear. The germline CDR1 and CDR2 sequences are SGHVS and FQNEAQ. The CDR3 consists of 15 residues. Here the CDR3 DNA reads TGTGCCAGCAGCTCCACTAGGGCTTTGAAGACTGAAGCTTTCTTT. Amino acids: CASSSTRALKTEAFF.

The CDR3 protein is CASSVVAGGRTDTQYF. The CDR3 nucleotides are TGTGCCAGCAGCGTAGTGGCGGGGGGGCGGACAGATACGCAGTATTTT. The chain joins TRBV9 to TRBJ2-3; 9 bases are a match to TRBD2. The length of the CDR3 is 16 residues. V gave up 0 bases and J gave up 3 bases; unmatched junction bases: 5. Germline V gene sequence: CDR1 SGDLS, CDR2 YYNGEE.

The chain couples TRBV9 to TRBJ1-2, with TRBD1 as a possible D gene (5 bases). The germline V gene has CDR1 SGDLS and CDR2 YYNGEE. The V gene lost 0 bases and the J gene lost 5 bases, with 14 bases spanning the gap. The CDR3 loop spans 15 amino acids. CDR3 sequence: CASSVGGAFGYGYTF. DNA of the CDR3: TGTGCCAGCAGCGTAGGGGGCGCTTTTGGGTATGGCTACACCTTC. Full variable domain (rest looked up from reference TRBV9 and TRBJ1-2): DSGVTQTPKHLITATGQRVTLRCSPRSGDLSVYWYQQSLDQGLQFLIQYYNGEERAKGNILERFSAQQFPDLHSELNLSSLELGDSALYFCASSVGGAFGYGYTFGSGTRLTVV.

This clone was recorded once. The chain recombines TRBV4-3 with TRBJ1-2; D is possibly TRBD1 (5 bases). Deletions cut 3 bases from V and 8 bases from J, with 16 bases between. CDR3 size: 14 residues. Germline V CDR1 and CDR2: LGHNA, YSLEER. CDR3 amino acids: CASSHLGGGTGYTF. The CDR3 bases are TGCGCCAGCAGCCATCTCGGCGGGGGAACGGGCTACACCTTC.